This T cell receptor (beta chain) emerged from a study of T cells in Graves' hyperthyroidism and ophthalmopathy. RNA transcripts were the template for amplifying TCR beta CDR3 regions. A first-round RT-PCR of the TCR CDR3 used the HTBI primer set. TCRdb reprocessed the multiplex PCR reads with MiXCR, giving one entry per CDR3 protein. The sample includes hundreds of thousands of distinct CDR3 sequences, roughly 15% of them seen just once. Germline V gene data show CDR1 as SGHTA and CDR2 as FQGTGA. With 2 bases clipped from V and 0 bases from J, the junction kept 1 base outside the gene matches. The CDR3 runs 15 residues. This clonotype was seen repeatedly, ten times or more.

Source material: blood. The clonotype was recovered from a woman aged 40 to 50 with Graves' ophthalmopathy. The rearrangement joins TRBV7-3 to TRBJ2-3; 8 nucleotides line up with TRBD2. The CDR3 DNA sequence: TGTGCCAGCAGCTTACGCGGGGGGAGCACAGATACGCAGTATTTT. It codes for CASSLRGGSTDTQYF.